One and the same sample provided the 27 T cell receptor beta chains below, sequenced in a study of identical twins. TCRdb re-analysed the 5' RACE reads in MiXCR, keeping a single row per CDR3 protein. The table shows 1.5 million to 2 million distinct CDR3 sequences, with 32% occurring only once. The sequenced sample was cord blood. Source of these receptors: a newborn girl in good health.

Only a few counts were recorded for this clonotype. Relative to the germline gene, one junction end is altered; a read error may explain this. V and J are TRBV20-1 and TRBJ2-1, with TRBD1 matching over 9 bases. This CDR3 comprises 14 residues. Germline assignment: CDR1 DFQATT and CDR2 SNEGSKA (reference sequence). The DNA of the CDR3 is TGCAGTGCTAGTCGCACAGGGGGCTACAATGAGCAGTTTTTC. This translates into CSASRTGGYNEQFF.

V usage is TRBV20-1 and J usage is TRBJ2-7; D is possibly TRBD2 (6 bases). The V end lost 3 bases, the J end lost 6 bases, and 21 bases lay between the germline ends. The CDR3 is 15 residues long. The germline CDR1 and CDR2 sequences are DFQATT and SNEGSKA (reference sequence). CDR3 sequence reads: CSASLGLATRGEQYF. The CDR3 DNA reads as TGCAGTGCTAGTCTGGGACTGGCGACCCGAGGCGAGCAGTACTTC.

V gene TRBV12-3 or TRBV12-4 combines with J gene TRBJ1-3; D perhaps matches TRBD1 (6 bases). Trimming took off 4 bases at V and 0 bases at J, with 7 bases between the two ends. The CDR3 contains 14 residues. CDR3 DNA: TGTGCCAGCAGTTGGGACAACTCTGGAAACACCATATATTTT. This codes for CASSWDNSGNTIYF.

J is TRBJ1-4 and V is TRBV3-1; D remains unclear. The CDR3 consists of 14 residues. Germline CDR1 and CDR2: LGHDT and YNNKEL (reference sequence). The V and J ends lost 3 bases and 8 bases respectively, with 13 bases between them. In nucleotides, the CDR3 is TGTGCCAGCAGCCACAGTTCAGGCCGGGAAAAACTGTTTTTT. This encodes CASSHSSGREKLFF.

The table lists this clonotype with a few counts. V usage is TRBV20-1 and J usage is TRBJ2-7; tentative D call: TRBD2 (5 bases). Germline CDR1 and CDR2: DFQATT and SNEGSKA (reference sequence). The CDR3 is made up of 15 amino acids. The V gene lost 0 bases and the J gene lost 2 bases, with 14 bases spanning the gap. Here the CDR3 DNA reads TGCAGTGCTAGAGATCCCCCAGCGGACCCCTACGAGCAGTACTTC. It is translated as CSARDPPADPYEQYF.

This chain uses TRBV20-1 with TRBJ1-1, with no clear D. The CDR3 length is 14 residues. Per the germline V gene, CDR1 is DFQATT and CDR2 is SNEGSKA (reference sequence). Trimming took off 5 bases at V and 2 bases at J, with 15 bases between the two ends. The CDR3 loop is CSAQSSPVNTEAFF. In DNA, the CDR3 is TGCAGTGCTCAGTCCAGTCCAGTAAACACTGAAGCTTTCTTT.

This clonotype has a handful of counts. This chain uses TRBV20-1 with TRBJ1-1, with TRBD1 matching 8 bases. The ends lost 2 bases at V and 5 bases at J; junction bases unmatched: 10. Germline CDR1 DFQATT, CDR2 SNEGSKA (reference sequence). The CDR3 runs 15 residues. The CDR3 loop reads CSARPFTGGKTEAFF. Here the CDR3 DNA reads TGCAGTGCTAGACCATTCACAGGGGGGAAAACTGAAGCTTTCTTT.

Concerning this clonotype: A read error may produce the germline difference seen at one junction end. CDR3 sequence (DNA): TGCGCCAGAAGCTTGGTTCTGGAATCCTACGAGCAGTACTTC. Protein: CARSLVLESYEQYF. The rearrangement joins TRBV5-1 to TRBJ2-7; D not certain. Per germline, CDR1 SGHRS and CDR2 YFSETQ. This CDR3 spans 14 amino acids.

CDR3 amino acids: CAISESRTSFNEQFF. The CDR3 DNA follows: TGTGCCATCAGTGAGTCGAGGACTAGCTTCAATGAGCAGTTCTTC. V is TRBV10-3 and J is TRBJ2-1; 8 bases fit TRBD2. The ends lost 0 bases at V and 6 bases at J; junction bases unmatched: 4. The CDR3 is made up of 15 amino acids. CDR1 ENHRY and CDR2 SYGVKD come from the germline V gene.

This clonotype was counted a few times. V usage is TRBV20-1 and J usage is TRBJ1-4; 7 nucleotides line up with TRBD1. The CDR3 is 15 amino acids. The germline V gene has CDR1 DFQATT and CDR2 SNEGSKA (reference sequence). Trimming at V came to 3 bases and at J to 3 bases, leaving 7 bases not matched to a gene. The CDR3 region has the DNA TGCAGTGCTAGTCCCGGGACAGCCCCTAATGAAAAACTGTTTTTT. Its translation is CSASPGTAPNEKLFF.

Concerning this clonotype: A read error may account for a junction end that differs from germline. The chain has TRBV12-3 or TRBV12-4 and TRBJ2-7; a possible D gene is TRBD2 (6 bases). This CDR3 is 15 amino acids long. CDR3 loop: CASSPLYGRTYKQYF. The CDR3 region has the DNA TGTGCCAGCAGTCCATTGTACGGGAGAACCTACAAGCAGTACTTC.

A few counts support this clonotype. The rearrangement links TRBV12-3 or TRBV12-4 to TRBJ2-3, with D maybe TRBD2 (6 bases). This CDR3 contains 14 residues. Trimming shortened V by 8 bases and J by 5 bases, and 17 bases separated the two germline ends. CDR3 protein: CASGETVRGDTQYF. The DNA of the CDR3 is TGTGCCAGCGGGGAGACCGTGCGGGGAGATACGCAGTATTTT.

Ten or more counts support this clonotype. This sequence joins TRBV29-1 and TRBJ2-7; 11 nucleotides align to TRBD2. The CDR3 runs to 15 residues. Germline assignment: CDR1 SQVTM and CDR2 ANQGSEA. J lost 0 bases, V lost 6 bases, and 7 bases had no gene match. The CDR3 nucleotides are TGCAGCGTGAGCACTAGCGGGGGTCTCTCCTACGAGCAGTACTTC. This sequence encodes CSVSTSGGLSYEQYF.

There are many counts of this clonotype. The J gene is TRBJ1-2, the V gene TRBV11-2, with D possibly matching TRBD1 (6 bases). Trimming removed 0 bases at V and 1 base at J, with 12 bases between. Germline CDR1 SGHAT, CDR2 FQNNGV. The CDR3 consists of 16 residues. The CDR3 nucleotides read TGTGCCAGCAGCTTAGAGCCGATACAGGGTAACTATGGCTACACCTTC. Translating it yields CASSLEPIQGNYGYTF.

This chain connects TRBV2 to TRBJ2-5; D possibly corresponds to TRBD1 (6 bases). Germline V gene data show CDR1 as SNHLY and CDR2 as FYNNEI. The CDR3 contains 14 residues. Trimming took 5 bases from V and 3 from J, leaving 13 bases between them. This CDR3 is CASSTPRTEETQYF. The DNA of the CDR3 is TGTGCCAGCAGTACGCCCCGGACAGAAGAGACCCAGTACTTC. Supplemented by reference TRBV2 and TRBJ2-5, the full variable domain reads EPEVTQTPSHQVTQMGQEVILRCVPISNHLYFYWYRQILGQKVEFLVSFYNNEISEKSEIFDDQFSVERPDGSNFTLKIRSTKLEDSAMYFCASSTPRTEETQYFGPGTRLLVL.

This clonotype was observed a handful of times. This rearrangement joins TRBV6-6 to TRBJ2-5, with D possibly being TRBD1 (6 bases). Germline CDR1 is MNHNY and CDR2 is SVGAGI (reference sequence). V was shortened by 2 bases and J by 5 bases, with 15 bases between the two germline ends. The CDR3 sequence is 15 residues long. The CDR3: CASSYQGSERETQYF. DNA for the CDR3: TGTGCCAGCAGTTACCAGGGGAGCGAGAGGGAGACCCAGTACTTC.

The rearrangement joins TRBV5-1 to TRBJ1-4; D gene ambiguous. The germline V gene encodes CDR1 SGHRS and CDR2 YFSETQ. The CDR3 consists of 14 residues. Trimming pared 1 base from V and 4 bases from J, leaving 8 bases between. The CDR3 DNA sequence: TGCGCCAGCAGCTTGTGGGGTATTAATGAAAAACTGTTTTTT. It encodes CASSLWGINEKLFF.

The sample holds many counts of this clonotype. The CDR3 nucleotides are TGTGCCAGCAGTTTATTAGCGGGGGGAAACGAGCAGTACTTC. It is translated as CASSLLAGGNEQYF. The chain carries TRBV12-3 or TRBV12-4 and TRBJ2-7, with 10 bases matching TRBD2. J gave up 5 bases and V 2 bases, and 3 bases lay outside the gene matches. The CDR3 extends over 14 amino acids.

The sample holds a few counts of this clonotype. The chain employs TRBV4-1 and TRBJ2-1, with D tentatively TRBD1 (6 bases). The CDR3 covers 16 residues. Germline V gene data show CDR1 as MGHRA and CDR2 as YSYEKL. The V and J ends lost 1 base and 3 bases respectively, with 13 bases between them. CDR3 in amino acids: CASSQVGRGRYNEQFF. The CDR3 DNA follows: TGCGCCAGCAGCCAAGTGGGCAGGGGCCGCTACAATGAGCAGTTCTTC.

The V gene is TRBV9, the J gene TRBJ2-7; D remains unclear. The CDR3 sequence is 12 residues long. Germline V gene data show CDR1 as SGDLS and CDR2 as YYNGEE. V was trimmed by 2 bases and J by 3 bases, leaving 6 bases between them. CDR3 DNA: TGTGCCAGCAGCGTCACTAACTACGAGCAGTACTTC. Its translation is CASSVTNYEQYF.

This clonotype was counted a few times. CDR3 sequence (DNA): TGCAGTGCTTGGGACAATGAGCAGTTCTTC. Residues: CSAWDNEQFF. This chain uses TRBV20-1 with TRBJ2-1; no clear D gene. Per the germline V gene, CDR1 is DFQATT and CDR2 is SNEGSKA (reference sequence). The CDR3 covers 10 residues. V was shortened by 5 bases and J by 5 bases, with 4 bases between the two germline ends.

This clonotype was detected only a few times. The chain is built from TRBV9 and TRBJ1-2; D is undetermined. This CDR3 comprises 11 residues. Per the germline V gene, CDR1 is SGDLS and CDR2 is YYNGEE. The ends were cut back, 4 bases at V and 10 bases at J, with 11 bases in the middle. The CDR3 spells CASSQRGYYTF. As DNA, the CDR3 is TGTGCCAGCAGCCAAAGAGGGTACTACACCTTC.

This clonotype was seen a handful of times. This sequence joins TRBV3-1 and TRBJ2-7; 10 bases map to TRBD2. This CDR3 has 15 residues. V lost 1 base, J lost 7 bases, and 7 bases stayed unmatched. CDR1 and CDR2 from the germline V gene are LGHDT and YNNKEL (reference sequence). CDR3 DNA: TGTGCCAGCAGCCAAGTCCTGACTAGCGGGCGGGAGCAGTACTTC. Translating gives CASSQVLTSGREQYF.

The rearrangement joins TRBV20-1 to TRBJ2-1; 8 bases align to TRBD2. The trim removed 0 bases at V and 0 bases at J, leaving 4 bases unmatched. The CDR3 extends over 16 amino acids. Germline V gives CDR1 DFQATT, CDR2 SNEGSKA (reference sequence). The CDR3 reads CSARDYREGSYNEQFF. The DNA for the CDR3 is TGCAGTGCTAGAGATTACCGGGAGGGCTCCTACAATGAGCAGTTCTTC.

J is TRBJ1-1 and V is TRBV3-1; D remains unclear. V lost 4 bases and J 1 base, leaving 19 bases between the germline ends. Germline V gene lookup returns CDR1 LGHDT and CDR2 YNNKEL (reference sequence). CDR3 length: 17 residues. In DNA form, the CDR3 reads TGTGCCAGCAGCCTAACCGCGTCGGGCCTAAAGAACACTGAAGCTTTCTTT. It codes for CASSLTASGLKNTEAFF. Drawing the rest from reference TRBV3-1 and TRBJ1-1, the complete variable domain is DTAVSQTPKYLVTQMGNDKSIKCEQNLGHDTMYWYKQDSKKFLKIMFSYNNKELIINETVPNRFSPKSPDKAHLNLHINSLELGDSAVYFCASSLTASGLKNTEAFFGQGTRLTVV.

This clonotype occurred many times. The chain carries TRBV4-2 and TRBJ1-2; D uncertain. The germline V and J ends were trimmed by 0 bases and 8 bases, with 4 bases remaining between them. CDR1 is LGHNA, CDR2 YNFKEQ, per germline. This CDR3 spans 11 amino acids. The CDR3 sequence: CASSQEDGYTF. The CDR3 nucleotides are TGTGCCAGCAGCCAAGAGGACGGCTACACCTTC.

This clonotype was recorded only once. This chain links TRBV5-8 with TRBJ2-1; D gene uncertain. Germline lookup yields CDR1 SGHTS and CDR2 YDEGEE. The CDR3 has 15 residues. Between the trimmed V and J ends, which lost 1 base and 1 base, there was a span of 9 bases. The CDR3: CASSLQYMSYNEQFF. The CDR3 DNA reads TGTGCCAGCAGCTTGCAATACATGTCCTACAATGAGCAGTTCTTC.